The sequence of this T cell receptor (beta chain) was determined in a study of blood T cell repertoires in COVID-19. Germline-derived CDR1 and CDR2 are SGHNT and YENEEA. This CDR3 comprises 14 residues. V dropped 2 bases and J dropped 2 bases, with 10 bases sitting between them. Profiling relied on immunoSEQ multiplex PCR, and the TCRdb table lists in-frame clones only, not all of them. The data contain under 130,000 clones, roughly 87% of them singletons. The sequenced sample was peripheral blood. The sequence derives from a man aged 45-60 years in a cohort sampled during active COVID-19. The chain is built from TRBV11-3 and TRBJ2-7, with D uncertain. Written as DNA, the CDR3 is TGTGCCAGCAGCTTACGGCAGGCCGCCTACGAGCAGTACTTC. This encodes CASSLRQAAYEQYF.